The clone carrying this TCR beta chain has more than one count but fewer than ten. Its antigen is still unknown. Quantitative 5'-RACE with molecular barcodes produced the TCR beta libraries. TCRdb called the 5' RACE reads again in MiXCR, with one record for every CDR3 protein. The data show 250,000 or so distinct CDR3 sequences, approximately 24% seen once. The sample comes from a study of CD8 T cells in ankylosing spondylitis. Germline lookup yields CDR1 SGHDT and CDR2 YYEEEE. This CDR3 comprises 15 residues. V was clipped by 7 bases and J by 6 bases; unmatched bases: 11. Findings of the study overall: Clones linked to disease were reported to show significant enrichment in matched ankylosing spondylitis synovial fluid. Typical of ankylosing spondylitis blood, it appeared, was a TCR beta motif of fewer than 10 highly homologous variants.

The sample comprised blood, either unsorted or a sorted T cell fraction (not recorded which). The rearrangement uses TRBV5-6 and TRBJ2-1; 9 bases line up with TRBD1. This TCR came from a male donor with ankylosing spondylitis or in good health (not recorded which). CDR3: CASETGTGSVNEQFF. The CDR3 region has the DNA TGTGCCAGCGAAACCGGGACAGGGTCGGTCAATGAGCAGTTCTTC.